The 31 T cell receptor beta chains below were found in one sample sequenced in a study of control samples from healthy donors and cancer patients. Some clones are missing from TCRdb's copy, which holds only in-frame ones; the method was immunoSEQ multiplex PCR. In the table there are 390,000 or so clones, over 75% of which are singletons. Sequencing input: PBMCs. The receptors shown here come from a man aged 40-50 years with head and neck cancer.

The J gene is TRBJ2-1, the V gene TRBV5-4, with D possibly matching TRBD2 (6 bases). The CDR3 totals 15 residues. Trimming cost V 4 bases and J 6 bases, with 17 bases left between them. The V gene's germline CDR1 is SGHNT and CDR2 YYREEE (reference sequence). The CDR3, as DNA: TGTGCCAGCAGCATCCAGCTCGGGGGTCCCAATGAGCAGTTCTTC. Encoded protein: CASSIQLGGPNEQFF. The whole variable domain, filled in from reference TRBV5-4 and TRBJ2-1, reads ETGVTQSPTHLIKTRGQQVTLRCSSQSGHNTVSWYQQALGQGPQFIFQYYREEENGRGNFPPRFSGLQFPNYSSELNVNALELDDSALYLCASSIQLGGPNEQFFGPGTRLTVL.

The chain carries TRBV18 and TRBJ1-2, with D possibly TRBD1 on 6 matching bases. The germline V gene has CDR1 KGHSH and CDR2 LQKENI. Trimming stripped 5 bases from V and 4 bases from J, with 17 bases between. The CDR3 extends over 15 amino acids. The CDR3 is CASSEETGDLYGYTF. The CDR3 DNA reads TGTGCCAGCTCAGAGGAGACAGGTGATCTCTATGGCTACACCTTC.

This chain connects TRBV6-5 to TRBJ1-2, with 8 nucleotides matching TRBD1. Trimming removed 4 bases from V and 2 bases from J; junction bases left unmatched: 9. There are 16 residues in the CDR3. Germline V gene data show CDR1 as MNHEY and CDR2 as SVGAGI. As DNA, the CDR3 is TGTGCCAGCAGTTCGGATCCGGGACAGGAGAACTATGGCTACACCTTC. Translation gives CASSSDPGQENYGYTF.

The DNA of the CDR3 is TGTGCCAGCAGCCAAAGGACTAGCCCCACAGATACGCAGTATTTT. Residues: CASSQRTSPTDTQYF. The genes are TRBV3-1 (or the pseudogene TRBV3-2) and TRBJ2-3; 8 nucleotides line up with TRBD2. The CDR3 runs 15 residues. The ends lost 2 bases at V and 2 bases at J; junction bases unmatched: 3. Germline V gives CDR1 LGHDT, CDR2 YNNKEL (reference sequence).

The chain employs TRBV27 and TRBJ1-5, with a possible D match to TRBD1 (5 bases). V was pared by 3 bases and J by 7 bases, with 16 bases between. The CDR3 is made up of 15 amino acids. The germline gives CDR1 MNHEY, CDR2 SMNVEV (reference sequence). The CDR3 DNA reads TGTGCCAGCAGTTTGGGGCAGGGAATAGTACAGCCCCAGCATTTT. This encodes CASSLGQGIVQPQHF.

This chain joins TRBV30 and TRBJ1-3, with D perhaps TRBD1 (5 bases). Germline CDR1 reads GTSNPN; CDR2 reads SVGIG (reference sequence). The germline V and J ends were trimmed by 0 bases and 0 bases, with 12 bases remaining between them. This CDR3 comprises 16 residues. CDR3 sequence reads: CAWSVPGRVSGNTIYF. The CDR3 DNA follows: TGTGCCTGGAGTGTACCCGGCAGGGTCTCTGGAAACACCATATATTTT.

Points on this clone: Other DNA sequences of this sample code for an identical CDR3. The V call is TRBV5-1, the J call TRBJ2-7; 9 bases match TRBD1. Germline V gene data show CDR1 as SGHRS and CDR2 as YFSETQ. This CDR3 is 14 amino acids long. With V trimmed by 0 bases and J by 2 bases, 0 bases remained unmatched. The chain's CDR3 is CASSLDRGPYEQYF. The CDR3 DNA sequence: TGCGCCAGCAGCTTGGACAGGGGGCCCTACGAGCAGTACTTC.

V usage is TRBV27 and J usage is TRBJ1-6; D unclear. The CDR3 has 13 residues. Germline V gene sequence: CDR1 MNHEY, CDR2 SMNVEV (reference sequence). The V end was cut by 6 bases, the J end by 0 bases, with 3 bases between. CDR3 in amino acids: CASSPSYNSPLHF. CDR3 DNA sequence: TGTGCCAGCAGCCCCTCCTATAATTCACCCCTCCACTTT.

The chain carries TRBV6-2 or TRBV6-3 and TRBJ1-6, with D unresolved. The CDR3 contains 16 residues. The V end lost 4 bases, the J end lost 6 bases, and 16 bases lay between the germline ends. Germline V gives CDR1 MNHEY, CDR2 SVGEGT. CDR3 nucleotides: TGTGCCAGCAGTTCTGGACCCCACGTTCGTAATTCACCCCTCCACTTT. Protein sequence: CASSSGPHVRNSPLHF.

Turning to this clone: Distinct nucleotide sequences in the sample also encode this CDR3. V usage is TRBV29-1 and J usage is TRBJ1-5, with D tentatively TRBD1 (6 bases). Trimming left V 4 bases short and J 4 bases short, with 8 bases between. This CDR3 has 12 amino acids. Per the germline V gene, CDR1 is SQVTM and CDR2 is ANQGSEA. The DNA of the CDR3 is TGCAGCGTTGCCCAGGGGAATCAGCCCCAGCATTTT. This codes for CSVAQGNQPQHF.

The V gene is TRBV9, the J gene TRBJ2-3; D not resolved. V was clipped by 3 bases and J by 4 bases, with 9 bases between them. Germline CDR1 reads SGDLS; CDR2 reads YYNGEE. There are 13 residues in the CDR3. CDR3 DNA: TGTGCCAGCAGCGAAACTCAAGCAGATACGCAGTATTTT. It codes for CASSETQADTQYF. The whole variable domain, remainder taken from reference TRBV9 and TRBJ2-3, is DSGVTQTPKHLITATGQRVTLRCSPRSGDLSVYWYQQSLDQGLQFLIQYYNGEERAKGNILERFSAQQFPDLHSELNLSSLELGDSALYFCASSETQADTQYFGPGTRLTVL.

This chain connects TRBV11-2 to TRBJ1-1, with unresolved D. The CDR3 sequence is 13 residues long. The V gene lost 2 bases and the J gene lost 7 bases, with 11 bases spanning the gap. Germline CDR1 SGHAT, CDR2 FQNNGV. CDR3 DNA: TGTGCCAGCAGCTTAACCCGACACGTTGAAGCTTTCTTT. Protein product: CASSLTRHVEAFF.

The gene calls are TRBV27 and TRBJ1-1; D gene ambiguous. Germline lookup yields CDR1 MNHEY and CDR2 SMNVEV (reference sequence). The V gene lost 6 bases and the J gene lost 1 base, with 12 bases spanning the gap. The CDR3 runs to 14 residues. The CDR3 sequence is CASSAGLWNTEAFF. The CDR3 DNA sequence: TGTGCCAGCAGCGCTGGCCTCTGGAACACTGAAGCTTTCTTT.

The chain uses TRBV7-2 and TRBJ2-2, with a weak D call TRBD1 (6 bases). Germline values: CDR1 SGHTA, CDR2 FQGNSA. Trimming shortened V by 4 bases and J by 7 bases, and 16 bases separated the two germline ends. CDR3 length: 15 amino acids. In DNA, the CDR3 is TGTGCCAGCAGCTCTACAGGGTTCACAGGCGGGGAGCTGTTTTTT. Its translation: CASSSTGFTGGELFF.

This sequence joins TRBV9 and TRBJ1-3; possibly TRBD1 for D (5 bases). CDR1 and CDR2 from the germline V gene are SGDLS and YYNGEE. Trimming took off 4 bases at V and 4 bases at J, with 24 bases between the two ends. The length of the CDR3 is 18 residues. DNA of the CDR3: TGTGCCAGCAGCACCCGCGATCTAGTAGGAGACAGCGGAAACACCATATATTTT. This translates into CASSTRDLVGDSGNTIYF.

CDR3 residues: CASSQGQGAWGTQYF. The CDR3 DNA sequence: TGTGCCAGCAGCCAAGGACAGGGTGCTTGGGGGACCCAGTACTTC. The rearrangement joins TRBV3-1 (or the pseudogene TRBV3-2) to TRBJ2-5, with 7 bases that match TRBD1. Trimming removed 1 base from V and 7 bases from J; junction bases left unmatched: 9. The CDR3 is 15 amino acids. Looked up from germline, CDR1 is LGHDT and CDR2 is YNNKEL (reference sequence).

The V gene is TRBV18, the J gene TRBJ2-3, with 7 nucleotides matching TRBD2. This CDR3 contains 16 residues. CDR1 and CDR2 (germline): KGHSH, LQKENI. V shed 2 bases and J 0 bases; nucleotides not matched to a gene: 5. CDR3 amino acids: CASSPGDSGSTDTQYF. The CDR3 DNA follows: TGTGCCAGCTCACCAGGGGATAGCGGGAGCACAGATACGCAGTATTTT.

CDR3 protein: CASSQDRGLMAEAFF. The CDR3, as DNA: TGCGCCAGCAGCCAAGACCGGGGGCTAATGGCTGAAGCTTTCTTT. J is TRBJ1-1 and V is TRBV4-3; perhaps TRBD1 as D (6 bases). Trimming cost V 0 bases and J 6 bases, with 14 bases left between them. CDR3 size: 15 residues. Germline V gene sequence: CDR1 LGHNA, CDR2 YSLEER.

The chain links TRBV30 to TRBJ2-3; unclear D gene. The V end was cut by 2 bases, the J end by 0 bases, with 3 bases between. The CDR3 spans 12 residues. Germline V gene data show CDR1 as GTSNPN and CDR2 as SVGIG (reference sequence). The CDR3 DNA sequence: TGTGCCTGGAGTCTTAGCACAGATACGCAGTATTTT. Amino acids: CAWSLSTDTQYF. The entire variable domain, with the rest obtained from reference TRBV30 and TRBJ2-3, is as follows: SQTIHQWPATLVQPVGSPLSLECTVEGTSNPNLYWYRQAAGRGLQLLFYSVGIGQISSEVPQNLSASRPQDRQFILSSKKLLLSDSGFYLCAWSLSTDTQYFGPGTRLTVL.

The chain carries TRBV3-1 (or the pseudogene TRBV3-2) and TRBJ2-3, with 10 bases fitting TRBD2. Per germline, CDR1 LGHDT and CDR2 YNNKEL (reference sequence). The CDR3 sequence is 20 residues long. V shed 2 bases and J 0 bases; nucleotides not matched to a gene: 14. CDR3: CASSQRTGTSVSGSTDTQYF. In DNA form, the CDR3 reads TGTGCCAGCAGCCAACGAACCGGGACTAGCGTATCGGGTAGCACAGATACGCAGTATTTT.

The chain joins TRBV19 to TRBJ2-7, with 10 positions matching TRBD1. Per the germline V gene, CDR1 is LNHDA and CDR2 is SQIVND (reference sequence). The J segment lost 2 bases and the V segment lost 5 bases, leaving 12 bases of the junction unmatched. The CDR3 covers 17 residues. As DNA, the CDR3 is TGTGCCAGTAGTGGTCGCGGGACAGGGGTTCCTCCCTACGAGCAGTACTTC. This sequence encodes CASSGRGTGVPPYEQYF.

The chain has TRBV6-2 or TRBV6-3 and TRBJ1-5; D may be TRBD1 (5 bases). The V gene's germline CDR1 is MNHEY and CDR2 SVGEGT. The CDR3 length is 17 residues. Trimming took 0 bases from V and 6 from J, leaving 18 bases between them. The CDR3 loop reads CASSYSRGGAGGQPQHF. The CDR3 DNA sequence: TGTGCCAGCAGTTACTCGAGGGGCGGGGCAGGCGGTCAGCCCCAGCATTTT.

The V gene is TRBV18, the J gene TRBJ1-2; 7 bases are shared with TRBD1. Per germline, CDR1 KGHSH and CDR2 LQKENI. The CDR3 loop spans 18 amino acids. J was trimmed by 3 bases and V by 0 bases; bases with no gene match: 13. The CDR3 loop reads CASSPPSRTGGPDYGYTF. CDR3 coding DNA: TGTGCCAGCTCACCACCGTCCAGGACAGGTGGCCCTGACTATGGCTACACCTTC.

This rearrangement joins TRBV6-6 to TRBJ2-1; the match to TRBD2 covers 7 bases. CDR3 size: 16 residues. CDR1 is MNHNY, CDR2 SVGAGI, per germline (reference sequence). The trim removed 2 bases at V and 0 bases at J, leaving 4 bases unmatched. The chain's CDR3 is CASSYAPSGSYNEQFF. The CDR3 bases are TGTGCCAGCAGTTACGCGCCTAGCGGCTCCTACAATGAGCAGTTCTTC.

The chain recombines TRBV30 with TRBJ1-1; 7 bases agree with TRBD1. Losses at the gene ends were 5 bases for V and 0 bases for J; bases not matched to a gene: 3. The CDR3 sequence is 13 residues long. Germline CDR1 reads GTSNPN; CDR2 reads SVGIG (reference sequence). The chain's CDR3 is CAWAGQLNTEAFF. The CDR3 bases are TGTGCCTGGGCGGGACAGTTGAACACTGAAGCTTTCTTT.

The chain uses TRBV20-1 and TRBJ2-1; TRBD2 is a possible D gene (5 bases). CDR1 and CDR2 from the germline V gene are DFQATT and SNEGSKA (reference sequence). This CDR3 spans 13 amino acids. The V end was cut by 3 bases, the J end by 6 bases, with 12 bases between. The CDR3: CSASPGNFNEQFF. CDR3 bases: TGCAGTGCTAGTCCGGGGAACTTCAATGAGCAGTTCTTC.

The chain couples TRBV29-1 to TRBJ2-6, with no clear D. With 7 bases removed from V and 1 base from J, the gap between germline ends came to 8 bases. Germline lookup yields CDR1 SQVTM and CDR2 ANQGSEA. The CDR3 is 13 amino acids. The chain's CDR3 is CSADTSGANVLTF. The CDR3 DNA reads TGCAGCGCCGATACGTCTGGGGCCAACGTCCTGACTTTC. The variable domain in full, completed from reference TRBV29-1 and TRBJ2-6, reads SAVISQKPSRDICQRGTSLTIQCQVDSQVTMMFWYRQQPGQSLTLIATANQGSEATYESGFVIDKFPISRPNLTFSTLTVSNMSPEDSSIYLCSADTSGANVLTFGAGSRLTVL.

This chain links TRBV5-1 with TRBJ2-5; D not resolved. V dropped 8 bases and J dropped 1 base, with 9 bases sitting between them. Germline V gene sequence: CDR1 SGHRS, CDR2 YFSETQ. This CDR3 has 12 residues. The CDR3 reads CASYDPQETQYF. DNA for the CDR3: TGCGCCAGTTATGACCCCCAAGAGACCCAGTACTTC.

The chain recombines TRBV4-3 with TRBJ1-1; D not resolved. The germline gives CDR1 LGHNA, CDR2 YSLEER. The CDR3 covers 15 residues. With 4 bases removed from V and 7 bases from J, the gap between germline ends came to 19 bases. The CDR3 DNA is TGCGCCAGCAGCCCTGATGCTTCGGGCTTCCTTGAAGCTTTCTTT. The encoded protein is CASSPDASGFLEAFF.

The CDR3 sequence is CASSSSGTGYNEQFF. The CDR3 DNA reads TGTGCCAGCAGCTCATCCGGGACTGGTTACAATGAGCAGTTCTTC. V is TRBV11-1 and J is TRBJ2-1; TRBD2 might be the D (6 bases). V lost 4 bases, J lost 4 bases, and 14 bases lay in between. Germline V gene data show CDR1 as SGHAT and CDR2 as FQDESV (reference sequence). CDR3 size: 15 residues.

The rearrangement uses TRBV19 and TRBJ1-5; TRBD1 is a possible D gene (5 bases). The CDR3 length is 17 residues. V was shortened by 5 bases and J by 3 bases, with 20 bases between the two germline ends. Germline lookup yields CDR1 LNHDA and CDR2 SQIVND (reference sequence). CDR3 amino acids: CASSVPVGGITNQPQHF. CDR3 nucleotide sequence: TGTGCCAGTAGTGTCCCGGTGGGGGGGATTACCAATCAGCCCCAGCATTTT.